The 10 T cell receptor beta chains in this list originate from one sample, sequenced in a study of response to subunit inactivated influenza vaccine. TCRdb used MiXCR to reprocess the RT-PCR reads, holding one entry per CDR3 protein. The sample holds 530,000 or so distinct CDR3 sequences, around 11% seen once. The material sequenced was PBMCs from blood, taken on the day of vaccination. The origin of the receptors is a man aged 45 to 65 who received an inactivated influenza vaccine.

This chain uses TRBV18 with TRBJ2-1; TRBD2 agrees at 7 bases. Germline V gene sequence: CDR1 KGHSH, CDR2 LQKENI. The CDR3 extends over 17 amino acids. V gave up 4 bases and J gave up 0 bases; unmatched junction bases: 9. The CDR3 protein is CASSRLTSETSYNEQFF. The DNA of the CDR3 is TGTGCCAGCTCACGCTTAACTAGCGAAACCTCCTACAATGAGCAGTTCTTC. The full variable domain, completed using reference TRBV18 and TRBJ2-1, is NAGVMQNPRHLVRRRGQEARLRCSPMKGHSHVYWYRQLPEEGLKFMVYLQKENIIDESGMPKERFSAEFPKEGPSILRIQQVVRGDSAAYFCASSRLTSETSYNEQFFGPGTRLTVL.

The J gene is TRBJ2-7, the V gene TRBV20-1; 11 bases are shared with TRBD2. Germline loops: CDR1 DFQATT, CDR2 SNEGSKA (reference sequence). The CDR3 is made up of 14 amino acids. CDR3 bases: TGCAGCCCCCGGGGACTAGCGGATACCTACGAGCAGTACTTC. Its protein product is CSPRGLADTYEQYF.

The chain recombines TRBV7-3 with TRBJ2-2; D not resolved. This CDR3 is 13 amino acids long. Per germline, CDR1 SGHTA and CDR2 FQGTGA. Between the trimmed V and J ends, which lost 4 bases and 4 bases, there was a span of 7 bases. The CDR3 protein is CASSYPGTGELFF. The CDR3 DNA reads TGTGCCAGCAGCTACCCGGGCACCGGGGAGCTGTTTTTT.

This clonotype has ten or more counts. The V gene is TRBV5-1, the J gene TRBJ2-2, with a tentative D call TRBD2 (5 bases). Between the trimmed V and J ends, which lost 4 bases and 5 bases, there was a span of 12 bases. This CDR3 contains 14 residues. The germline V gene encodes CDR1 SGHRS and CDR2 YFSETQ. The CDR3 loop reads CASSPGRETGELFF. The CDR3 coding sequence is TGCGCCAGCAGCCCCGGAAGGGAGACCGGGGAGCTGTTTTTT.

V and J are TRBV9 and TRBJ1-1, with 8 bases lining up with TRBD1. Germline trimming cut 4 bases from V and 2 bases from J; bases unmatched to any gene: 13. Germline V gene sequence: CDR1 SGDLS, CDR2 YYNGEE. The CDR3 spans 17 residues. Written as DNA, the CDR3 is TGTGCCAGCAGCCGACCTAGACAGGGGAATATCAACACTGAAGCTTTCTTT. It codes for CASSRPRQGNINTEAFF.

The chain has TRBV25-1 and TRBJ2-3, with D perhaps being TRBD1 or TRBD2 (6 bases each). Per germline, CDR1 MGHDK and CDR2 SYGVNS. V lost 2 bases and J lost 1, with 7 bases in between. There are 14 residues in the CDR3. The CDR3 loop reads CASSERGGTDTQYF. Here the CDR3 DNA reads TGTGCCAGCAGTGAAAGGGGGGGCACAGATACGCAGTATTTT.

The chain couples TRBV6-2 or TRBV6-3 to TRBJ2-5, with D tentatively TRBD1 or TRBD2 (6 bases each). In germline, CDR1 is MNHEY, CDR2 SVGEGT. The CDR3 loop spans 16 amino acids. V dropped 5 bases and J dropped 5 bases, with 21 bases sitting between them. Written as DNA, the CDR3 is TGTGCCAGCAGTCGGTGGGGGGCGAATCGGCGGGAGACCCAGTACTTC. It translates to CASSRWGANRRETQYF.

This clonotype was seen at least ten times. This chain links TRBV7-3 with TRBJ2-1; 10 bases agree with TRBD2. This CDR3 has 20 amino acids. Germline trimming cut 0 bases from V and 2 bases from J; bases unmatched to any gene: 13. Germline V gene sequence: CDR1 SGHTA, CDR2 FQGTGA. CDR3 nucleotide sequence: TGTGCCAGCAGCTTAACGGCCCGAATGGCTAGCGGGAGCGCCTACAATGAGCAGTTCTTC. Translating gives CASSLTARMASGSAYNEQFF.

This chain uses TRBV20-1 with TRBJ2-1; D not certain. Germline V gene sequence: CDR1 DFQATT, CDR2 SNEGSKA (reference sequence). The CDR3 sequence is 14 residues long. The germline V and J ends were trimmed by 1 base and 8 bases, with 15 bases remaining between them. CDR3 region: CSARVSRVGDEQFF. CDR3 bases: TGCAGTGCTAGAGTCTCTAGGGTTGGGGATGAGCAGTTCTTC.

A few counts support this clonotype. The chain links TRBV4-2 to TRBJ2-6; unclear D gene. V was clipped by 5 bases and J by 4 bases, with 15 bases between them. The V gene's germline CDR1 is LGHNA and CDR2 YNFKEQ. The length of the CDR3 is 16 residues. CDR3 residues: CASSASFTPGANVLTF. DNA of the CDR3: TGTGCCAGCAGCGCATCTTTCACCCCCGGGGCCAACGTCCTGACTTTC.